The present T cell receptor (beta chain) was sequenced within a study of T cells in Graves' hyperthyroidism and ophthalmopathy. This clonotype was recorded at least ten times. Its antigen is not known. RNA transcripts gave rise to amplified TCR beta CDR3 regions. RT-PCR in the first round (using the HTBI primer set) targeted the TCR CDR3. TCRdb analysed the multiplex PCR reads with MiXCR anew, one entry per CDR3 protein. The data show 380,000 or so distinct CDR3 sequences, 15% to 20% seen once. Hyperthyroidism patients were newly diagnosed, had disease duration under 2 months, and were aged 18 to 65 years. The CDR3 consists of 13 residues. Trimming cost V 3 bases and J 5 bases, with 13 bases left between them. CDR1 and CDR2 (germline): DFQATT, SNEGSKA (reference sequence). Study-level findings and limits: Prediction of ophthalmopathy progression came a median around 6.5 months pre-onset.

The source material was blood. This chain connects TRBV20-1 to TRBJ2-5; D unresolved. The sequence was obtained from a woman younger than 35 with Graves' hyperthyroidism. The CDR3 reads CSASSAIRETQYF. CDR3 sequence (DNA): TGCAGTGCTAGTTCGGCTATCCGGGAGACCCAGTACTTC.